Sequencing of this T cell receptor (beta chain) was carried out in a study of blood T cell repertoires in COVID-19. V dropped 7 bases and J dropped 7; count of bases not matched to a gene: 11. This CDR3 contains 15 residues. Per germline, CDR1 LGHNT and CDR2 FRNRAP. The method was immunoSEQ multiplex PCR; TCRdb's version includes in-frame clones alone and lacks a portion of them. The profile shows about 140,000 clones, around nine tenths of them singletons. The genes are TRBV12-5 and TRBJ1-5; 9 bases are shared with TRBD1. The specimen was peripheral blood. The TCR was taken from a woman aged 50 to 60 with acute or convalescent COVID-19. The chain's CDR3 is CASAAGTGRWQPQHF. CDR3 DNA: TGTGCTAGTGCCGCCGGGACAGGGCGGTGGCAGCCCCAGCATTTT.